This T cell receptor (beta chain) was obtained from a study of a mutant IDH1 vaccine in newly diagnosed glioma (dated by TCRdb to the early 2020s). With regard to the full study: Patients were given eight vaccinations, in weeks 1, 3, 5, 7, 11, 15, 19 and 23, which matched visits V03 through V10. Vaccination began 4-6 weeks after radiotherapy alone, or alongside temozolomide cycles in the chemotherapy-containing groups. The roughly 30 treated patients were roughly 60% male and approximately 40% female, with a mean age of around 40 years. Before enrollment, patients had received standard therapy of radiotherapy alone, temozolomide alone, or radiochemotherapy with temozolomide; most received the combination. Peripheral blood samples were drawn at six visits, namely V03 (baseline), V05, V07, V10, V12 and V13. Longitudinal TCRB deep sequencing was done for about two dozen treated patients, wherever samples were available for exploratory analyses. Points the paper makes about the study in general: The authors stated that sample limitations prevented analyses of patient blood samples from being reproduced. Across multiple MHC alleles, vaccine-induced immune responses were seen in around 94% of patients. Changes in the top peripheral T cell clonotypes picked up by TCRB sequencing did not appear to be linked to pseudoprogression. PBMC samples for TCRB deep sequencing were selected based on availability.

Regarding this clone: Its antigen is currently not known. Base qualities are missing; no much larger clone stands one base away.

At the junction V is shortened by 4 bases and J by 3 bases; bases outside the gene matches: 4. The germline V gene provides CDR1 MNHEY and CDR2 SVGAGI. Counted from cysteine to phenylalanine, this CDR3 has 15 amino acids. The only DNA kept is the CDR3, 45 bases in frame from the first base. Preparation of the library involved the immunoSEQ multiplex PCR assay. The hsTCRB Kit was used according to the manufacturer's protocol to amplify rearranged TCR beta chain sequences. TCRB libraries were sequenced on an Illumina MiSeq. In the paper's pipeline: The proprietary platform of the kit vendor was used for demultiplexing, trimming and gene mapping. TCRdb holds this immuneACCESS table with in-frame rearrangements only. Some clones are missing; in checked studies, unresolved V genes explain under half, and the rest has no known cause. From that table come the V and J calls and clone size; the DNA was used to work out D and trimming. This sample has 60,000 or so clones in its table, and around 90% of those were observed once. The ten top clones hold approximately 4.6% of the sample.

The time point label on this specimen signifies: week 5, during vaccination. Each vaccine dose was 300 ug of a 20-mer mutant IDH1 peptide in Montanide, given subcutaneously with topical imiquimod. Newly diagnosed WHO grade 3 or 4 IDH1-mutant astrocytomas showing loss of nuclear ATRX were present in the donors. The samples were drawn from NOA16, a multicentre, single-arm, open-label phase I trial in Germany that tested a mutant IDH1 peptide vaccine in humans for the first time. Genomic DNA for TCRB sequencing was extracted from EDTA blood using the DNeasy Blood and Tissue Kit. The clonotype was recovered from a woman aged 40 to 50 with glioma. The V and J genes are TRBV6-5 and TRBJ2-1, with 9 bases aligning to TRBD1. Source: PBMCs, taken from a glioma patient whose treatment included an IDH1 peptide vaccine. The nucleotides are TGTGCCAGCAGTTCCGGGACAGGGAGCTACAATGAGCAGTTCTTC. This translates into CASSSGTGSYNEQFF.